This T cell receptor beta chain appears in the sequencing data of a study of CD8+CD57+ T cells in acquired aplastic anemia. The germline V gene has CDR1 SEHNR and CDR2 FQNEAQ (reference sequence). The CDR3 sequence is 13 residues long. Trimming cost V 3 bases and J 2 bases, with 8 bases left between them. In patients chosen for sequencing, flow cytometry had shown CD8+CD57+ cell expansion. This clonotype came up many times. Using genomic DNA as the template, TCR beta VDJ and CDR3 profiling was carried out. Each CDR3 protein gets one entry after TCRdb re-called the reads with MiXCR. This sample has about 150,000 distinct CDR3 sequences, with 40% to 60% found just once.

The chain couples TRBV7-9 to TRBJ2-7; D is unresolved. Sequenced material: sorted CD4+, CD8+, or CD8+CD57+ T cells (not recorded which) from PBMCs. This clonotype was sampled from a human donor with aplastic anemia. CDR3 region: CASSFAGPYEQYF. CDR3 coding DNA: TGTGCCAGCAGCTTTGCCGGCCCCTACGAGCAGTACTTC.